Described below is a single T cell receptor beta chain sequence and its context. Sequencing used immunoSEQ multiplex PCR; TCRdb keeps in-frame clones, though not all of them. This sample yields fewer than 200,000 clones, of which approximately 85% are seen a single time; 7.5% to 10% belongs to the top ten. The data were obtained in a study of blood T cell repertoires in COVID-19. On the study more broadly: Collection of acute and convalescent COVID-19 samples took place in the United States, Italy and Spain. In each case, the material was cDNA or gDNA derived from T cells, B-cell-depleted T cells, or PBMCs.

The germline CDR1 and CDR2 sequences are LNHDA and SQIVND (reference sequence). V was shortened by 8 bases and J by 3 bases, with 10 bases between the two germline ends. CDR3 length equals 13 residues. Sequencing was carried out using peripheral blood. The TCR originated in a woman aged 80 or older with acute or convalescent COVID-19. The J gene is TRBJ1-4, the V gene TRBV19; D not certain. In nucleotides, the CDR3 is TGTGCCAGTCGGGAAGGTGCTAATGAAAAACTGTTTTTT. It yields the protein CASREGANEKLFF.